This TCR beta chain was captured in a study of T cell responses to AZD1222 COVID-19 vaccine (dated by TCRdb to about 2021). Some background on the complete study: AZD1222 recipients given second doses at about 4 weeks or at about 12 weeks were pooled, since spike-specific TCR depth and breadth were not found to differ between the two schedules. A total of about 250 trial participants underwent TCR sequencing, of whom about 200 had received two doses of AZD1222 and some 25 had received two doses of the MenACWY control vaccine. Trial participants were enrolled into age subgroups of 18-55, 56-69 and 70-plus years, which contained 148, 28 and 57 TCR-sequenced participants, respectively.

Study-wide findings and limitations: In the small 56-69-year group, the increase in depth fell short of significance, most likely because of low power. Only a handful of AZD1222 recipients were SARS-CoV-2 seropositive at baseline, limiting conclusions about previously exposed vaccinees. The vaccine-associated CD4 TCRs covered the entire spike protein, and the dominant responses fell in regions 160-218 and 743-854. Nearly half of unique spike-specific TCRs reportedly recognized epitopes outside regions mutated in the B.1.351 and B.1.1.7 variants. Because no samples from the day 14 peak response were available, repertoires could be characterized only after the peak T cell response. Most participants were white British and females outnumbered males, and the authors suggested that clonal diversity may have been underestimated. Spike-specific TCR breadth and depth rose significantly after two AZD1222 doses compared with day 0 and with MenACWY recipients.

The sample's time point label, decoded: baseline before first vaccination. Vaccinee samples were obtained from the UK trials COV001 and COV002, which included a single-blind randomized controlled phase 2/3 trial of AZD1222 (ChAdOx1 nCoV-19) in healthy adults. For TCRbeta chain sequencing, PBMC samples were collected from trial participants at day 0 and at day 28 after the second dose. A remark on this clone: This clone's antigen is unknown. Qualities for individual bases were not recorded, and no much larger clone is one base off.

The CDR3 regions of human TCRbeta chains were analyzed by immunosequencing. In the authors' own workflow: Repertoire TCRs were matched against a reference library of SARS-CoV-2-specific TCRs generated with the MIRA antigen-specificity platform. Breadth meant the fraction of unique TCRs that were SARS-CoV-2-associated, whereas depth meant the fraction of total T cells that were SARS-CoV-2-associated. Using the MIRA data, each spike-specific TCR was assigned both to the spike region to which the TCR was reactive and to a CD4 or CD8 class. Log10-transformed breadth and depth values were compared by one-way ANOVA with Sidak's multiple comparisons tests. This is the immuneACCESS table as TCRdb keeps it, with only in-frame sequences that have V and J called. A part of the clones is gone; compared with another copy, unresolved V genes explain less than half, and the rest is unexplained. D and trimming come from the DNA, and the V and J calls and clone size come from that table. This sample comprises 100,000 to 150,000 clones, around 92% of them detected only once. 0.9% to 1.2% of the sample rests with the top ten.

The CDR3 goes from the cysteine to the phenylalanine over 15 residues. Here the CDR3 DNA is all that survives: 45 bases in frame from base 1. In the germline V gene (reference sequence), CDR1 corresponds to SGHNT and CDR2 to YYREEE. V and J are trimmed by 5 bases and 1 base, and the gene matches miss 8 bases of the junction. The sequence was collected from an adult in good health. In this chain, TRBV5-4 is recombined with TRBJ1-1; 7 nucleotides in the junction match TRBD1. The material sequenced was peripheral blood, taken on day 0 of AZD1222 vaccination. CDR3 region: CASSIPGGANTEAFF. The DNA is TGTGCCAGCAGTATACCAGGGGGTGCGAACACTGAAGCTTTCTTT. Extended through the reference TRBV5-4 and TRBJ1-1 proteins, this CDR3 yields the full variable domain: ETGVTQSPTHLIKTRGQQVTLRCSSQSGHNTVSWYQQALGQGPQFIFQYYREEENGRGNFPPRFSGLQFPNYSSELNVNALELDDSALYLCASSIPGGANTEAFFGQGTRLTVV.